These 32 T cell receptor beta chains were all obtained from the same sample, sequenced in a study of blood T cells in healthy people across ages. PCR was performed a second time for roughly 7 to 11 cycles using a sample-barcoded 5' primer and a J-beta primer mix. TCRdb used MiXCR to reprocess the 5' RACE reads, holding one entry per CDR3 protein. The data contain more than 650,000 distinct CDR3 sequences, 20% to 30% of them singletons. The data also belong to a second study, concerning T cells of mothers and their children.

Sequencing input: blood. These receptors were collected from a boy younger than 18 in good health.

This clonotype has only a few counts. V and J are TRBV20-1 and TRBJ2-7, with 11 positions matching TRBD2. Germline V gene sequence: CDR1 DFQATT, CDR2 SNEGSKA (reference sequence). This CDR3 spans 14 amino acids. Germline trimming cut 6 bases from V and 1 base from J; bases unmatched to any gene: 5. Here the CDR3 reads CSAESSGGSYEQYF. The CDR3, as DNA: TGCAGTGCGGAATCTAGCGGGGGGTCCTACGAGCAGTACTTC.

This rearrangement joins TRBV15 to TRBJ2-7; weak D call: TRBD1 (5 bases). Germline-derived CDR1 and CDR2 are LNHNV and YYDKDF (reference sequence). There are 12 residues in the CDR3. Trimming pared 4 bases from V and 4 bases from J, leaving 8 bases between. DNA of the CDR3: TGTGCCACCAGCATCGACAGTTACGAGCAGTACTTC. It codes for CATSIDSYEQYF.

The chain carries TRBV12-3 or TRBV12-4 and TRBJ2-1; 8 nucleotides match TRBD2. This CDR3 spans 18 amino acids. Germline trimming cut 0 bases from V and 3 bases from J; bases unmatched to any gene: 10. The CDR3 DNA reads as TGTGCCAGCAGTTTAGCCCCCGGGGGGGGGCACCACTACAATGAGCAGTTCTTC. Amino acid sequence: CASSLAPGGGHHYNEQFF.

This rearrangement joins TRBV20-1 to TRBJ2-5; 8 bases fit TRBD1. Germline trimming cut 0 bases from V and 5 bases from J; bases unmatched to any gene: 8. The CDR3 has 15 amino acids. CDR1 is DFQATT and CDR2 is SNEGSKA in the germline V gene (reference sequence). CDR3 bases: TGCAGTGCTAGAGATAAGGACAGGGATGAGGAGACCCAGTACTTC. Translated: CSARDKDRDEETQYF.

Worth noting for this clonotype: A junction boundary mismatches the germline segment, possibly from a read error. The V call is TRBV4-1, the J call TRBJ2-1, with 7 nucleotides matching TRBD2. The CDR3 covers 13 residues. CDR1 and CDR2 from the germline V gene are MGHRA and YSYEKL. For the CDR3, the DNA is TGTGCCAGCAGCTGGGGGGGATTCAATGAGCAGTTCTTC. This sequence encodes CASSWGGFNEQFF.

About this clonotype itself: At one boundary the junction diverges from the germline segment, which might be a read error. This chain connects TRBV28 to TRBJ2-3; no clear D. Germline lookup yields CDR1 MDHEN and CDR2 SYDVKM. The CDR3 consists of 13 residues. CDR3 sequence reads: CASSPPGPRGWDF. CDR3 in DNA: TGTGCCAGCAGTCCCCCCGGGCCACGAGGATGGGATTTT.

This clonotype was counted between two and nine times. The chain employs TRBV7-2 and TRBJ2-1; D is perhaps TRBD2 (7 bases). CDR1 is SGHTA, CDR2 FQGNSA, per germline. The V and J ends lost 1 base and 7 bases respectively, with 17 bases between them. The length of the CDR3 is 16 residues. This chain's CDR3 is CASSLEGGVQRNEQFF. In DNA form, the CDR3 reads TGTGCCAGCAGCTTAGAAGGGGGGGTACAGAGAAATGAGCAGTTCTTC. Together with reference TRBV7-2 and TRBJ2-1, the CDR3 gives the full variable domain: GAGVSQSPSNKVTEKGKDVELRCDPISGHTALYWYRQSLGQGLEFLIYFQGNSAPDKSGLPSDRFSAERTGGSVSTLTIQRTQQEDSAVYLCASSLEGGVQRNEQFFGPGTRLTVL.

The chain links TRBV7-2 to TRBJ2-3; 7 bases agree with TRBD2. The CDR3 has 15 residues. V gave up 5 bases and J gave up 7 bases; unmatched junction bases: 12. Looked up from germline, CDR1 is SGHTA and CDR2 is FQGNSA. In DNA form, the CDR3 reads TGTGCCAGCAGCCAAAGCGGGACTTCAGATAATACGCAGTATTTT. It specifies CASSQSGTSDNTQYF.

The CDR3 protein is CASSLEDSYEQYF. The CDR3 DNA reads TGTGCCAGCAGCTTGGAAGACTCCTACGAGCAGTACTTC. The chain recombines TRBV5-4 with TRBJ2-7; no clear D gene. V gave up 0 bases and J gave up 0 bases, with 4 bases separating them. This CDR3 contains 13 residues. CDR1 is SGHNT and CDR2 is YYREEE in the germline V gene (reference sequence).

V is TRBV6-5 and J is TRBJ2-1; D is undetermined. The DNA end favors TRBJ2-3, so the J call may be wrong. From germline, CDR1 is MNHEY and CDR2 SVGAGI. This CDR3 spans 11 amino acids. DNA of the CDR3: TGTGCCAGCCAGTCCGGCCTAAAGCAGTATTTT. This codes for CASQSGLKQYF.

The chain combines TRBV6-5 with TRBJ2-5, with TRBD1 as a possible D gene (6 bases). The DNA end lines up better with TRBJ2-1; the J call may be wrong. The germline V gene has CDR1 MNHEY and CDR2 SVGAGI. The CDR3 has 14 amino acids. In nucleotides, the CDR3 is TGTGCCAGCAGTTGGGGGACACGGGTTGGTGAGCAGTTCTTC. The encoded protein is CASSWGTRVGEQFF.

The table lists this clonotype with a few counts. The V call is TRBV2, the J call TRBJ1-2; a possible D gene is TRBD1 (5 bases). This CDR3 is 12 amino acids long. CDR1 and CDR2 from the germline V gene are SNHLY and FYNNEI. V was clipped by 11 bases and J by 7 bases, with 17 bases between them. CDR3 sequence: CAGQGFRGGYTF. The DNA of the CDR3 is TGTGCCGGTCAGGGCTTTCGGGGTGGCTACACCTTC.

This clonotype turned up a few times. The rearrangement uses TRBV6-5 and TRBJ2-6; tentatively, D is TRBD1 (5 bases). The CDR3 runs to 16 residues. Germline values: CDR1 MNHEY, CDR2 SVGAGI. V lost 0 bases and J 0 bases, leaving 6 bases between the germline ends. CDR3 amino acids: CASSYSRASGANVLTF. The DNA of the CDR3 is TGTGCCAGCAGTTACTCCAGGGCCTCTGGGGCCAACGTCCTGACTTTC.

The V and J genes are TRBV28 and TRBJ2-4, with unresolved D. The germline CDR1 and CDR2 sequences are MDHEN and SYDVKM. The CDR3 is 14 amino acids. Trimming left V 6 bases short and J 2 bases short, with 11 bases between. The DNA of the CDR3 is TGTGCCAGCAGGCCTCTCCAGCCCAAAAACATTCAGTACTTC. It is translated as CASRPLQPKNIQYF.

The gene calls are TRBV7-9 and TRBJ2-1; maybe TRBD1 (5 bases). The tail of the sequence fits TRBJ2-5 better, so the J call may be wrong. CDR3 length equals 13 residues. The V gene's germline CDR1 is SEHNR and CDR2 FQNEAQ (reference sequence). Here the CDR3 DNA reads TGTGCCACCGCCACGACAGTCCAAGAGACCCAGTACTTC. Amino acids: CATATTVQETQYF.

This clonotype came up a few times. This chain connects TRBV10-3 to TRBJ2-7; no firm D call. This CDR3 has 13 amino acids. V lost 4 bases and J 2 bases, leaving 9 bases between the germline ends. CDR1 is ENHRY, CDR2 SYGVKD, per germline. As DNA, the CDR3 is TGTGCCATCAGTGGCCAGTCTACCTACGAGCAGTACTTC. Protein product: CAISGQSTYEQYF.

The chain is built from TRBV18 and TRBJ2-5; TRBD1 aligns across 11 bases. The DNA end favors TRBJ2-1, so the J call may be wrong. Germline V lookup: CDR1 KGHSH, CDR2 LQKENI. This CDR3 is 14 amino acids long. The CDR3 sequence is CASSRTGGANEQFF. The CDR3 DNA is TGTGCCAGCTCACGGACAGGGGGCGCGAATGAGCAGTTCTTC.

The chain combines TRBV30 with TRBJ2-5; 10 bases match TRBD1. The J call may be faulty, since TRBJ2-7 better matches the DNA end. In germline, CDR1 is GTSNPN, CDR2 SVGIG (reference sequence). CDR3 length: 13 residues. CDR3: CAWTLGQGDEQYF. DNA of the CDR3: TGTGCCTGGACCTTAGGACAGGGGGACGAGCAGTACTTC.

This clonotype occurred a few times. The V call is TRBV4-2, the J call TRBJ1-2; unclear D gene. The CDR3 has 15 residues. Germline CDR1 LGHNA, CDR2 YNFKEQ. Trimming took off 3 bases at V and 2 bases at J, with 13 bases between the two ends. CDR3 nucleotides: TGTGCCAGCAGCCAGGCCCGGGAGGGAAACTATGGCTACACCTTC. Protein: CASSQAREGNYGYTF.

This rearrangement joins TRBV7-8 to TRBJ2-6; 8 nucleotides agree with TRBD1. V trimming: 5 bases; J trimming: 0 bases; junction bases outside the gene matches: 21. CDR1 is SGHVS and CDR2 is FQNEAQ in the germline V gene. CDR3 length: 22 amino acids. The CDR3: CASSPSPPGQGAFGSGANVLTF. As DNA, the CDR3 is TGTGCCAGCAGCCCAAGCCCCCCTGGGCAGGGGGCATTCGGCTCTGGGGCCAACGTCCTGACTTTC.

V usage is TRBV11-2 and J usage is TRBJ2-5; D unresolved. The CDR3 spans 12 residues. Germline V gives CDR1 SGHAT, CDR2 FQNNGV. Trimming took 5 bases from V and 2 from J, leaving 6 bases between them. CDR3 sequence reads: CASSIRQETQYF. The CDR3 DNA reads TGTGCCAGCAGCATCAGGCAAGAGACCCAGTACTTC.

The chain links TRBV7-8 to TRBJ2-7, with 8 bases identical to TRBD1. The CDR3 contains 15 residues. Germline assignment: CDR1 SGHVS and CDR2 FQNEAQ. Unmatched junction bases numbered 9, after V lost 6 bases and J lost 2 bases. The CDR3 region is CASSLLRQGTYEQYF. CDR3 coding DNA: TGTGCCAGCAGTTTACTAAGACAGGGGACCTACGAGCAGTACTTC.

In its sample, this clonotype was seen a few times. This sequence joins TRBV7-2 and TRBJ2-5; D is unclear. The DNA end favors TRBJ2-1, so the J call may be wrong. From germline, CDR1 is SGHTA and CDR2 FQGNSA. There are 14 residues in the CDR3. The CDR3 DNA reads as TGTGCCAGCAGCTTAGATCCACAGTACAATGAGCAGTTCTTC. Protein sequence: CASSLDPQYNEQFF.

This clonotype was counted a few times. This chain uses TRBV21-1 with TRBJ1-1; the tabulated D call, TRBD1, remains unverified against the DNA. TRBV21-1 is deemed a pseudogene. The CDR3 spans 14 residues. Here the CDR3 DNA reads TGTGCCAGCAGCAAAGAGTTGGGGGGAACTGAAGCTTTCTTT. This sequence encodes CASSKELGGTEAFF.

The chain is built from TRBV5-1 and TRBJ2-6; D remains ambiguous. CDR3 length equals 14 residues. Trimming cost V 6 bases and J 1 base, with 8 bases left between them. In germline, CDR1 is SGHRS, CDR2 YFSETQ. CDR3: CASMEWSGANVLTF. In nucleotides, the CDR3 is TGCGCCAGCATGGAATGGTCTGGGGCCAACGTCCTGACTTTC.

This clonotype showed up just a few times. The V call is TRBV12-3 or TRBV12-4, the J call TRBJ2-3; no definite D call. The CDR3 is 14 amino acids. Trimming left V 0 bases short and J 3 bases short, with 7 bases between. For the CDR3, the DNA is TGTGCCAGCAGTTTAGCGGTTTGGACAGATACGCAGTATTTT. The encoded protein is CASSLAVWTDTQYF.

At least ten counts were recorded for this clonotype. The chain employs TRBV12-3 or TRBV12-4 and TRBJ2-5, with D perhaps TRBD1 (5 bases). The CDR3 contains 12 residues. The germline V and J ends were trimmed by 5 bases and 5 bases, with 9 bases remaining between them. Written as DNA, the CDR3 is TGTGCCAGCAGTCCAGCAGGGGAGACCCAGTACTTC. Protein sequence: CASSPAGETQYF.

The chain carries TRBV12-3 or TRBV12-4 and TRBJ2-5; either TRBD1 or TRBD2 may supply D (6 bases each). Trimming stripped 5 bases from V and 2 bases from J, with 21 bases between. This CDR3 contains 17 residues. Here the CDR3 reads CASSLSSWGAPQETQYF. DNA of the CDR3: TGTGCCAGCAGTCTTTCTTCATGGGGGGCCCCTCAAGAGACCCAGTACTTC.

A few counts support this clonotype. The chain has TRBV15 and TRBJ2-5, with TRBD1 matching over 7 bases. The CDR3 extends over 14 amino acids. In germline, CDR1 is LNHNV, CDR2 YYDKDF (reference sequence). Trimming removed 3 bases from V and 5 bases from J; junction bases left unmatched: 6. CDR3 amino acids: CATSSKGGAETQYF. DNA for the CDR3: TGTGCCACCAGCAGCAAAGGGGGCGCCGAGACCCAGTACTTC.

Concerning this clonotype: In this CDR3 the conserved last residue, phenylalanine or tryptophan, is missing, so a read error is likely. The rearrangement joins TRBV20-1 to TRBJ2-1; D ambiguous. The CDR3 is 11 residues long. Looked up from germline, CDR1 is DFQATT and CDR2 is SNEGSKA (reference sequence). The ends were cut back, 3 bases at V and 7 bases at J, with 7 bases in the middle. CDR3 DNA: TGCAGTGCTAGGTGGCAAAATGAGCAGTTCCTC. Amino acids: CSARWQNEQFL.

In this sample, this clonotype turned up many times. V gene TRBV29-1 combines with J gene TRBJ1-4, with TRBD1 matching over 7 bases. The J segment lost 6 bases and the V segment lost 6 bases, leaving 10 bases of the junction unmatched. The CDR3 covers 14 residues. Germline lookup yields CDR1 SQVTM and CDR2 ANQGSEA. CDR3 residues: CSVSLQGSDEKLFF. CDR3 in DNA: TGCAGCGTGAGCCTACAGGGGTCCGATGAAAAACTGTTTTTT.

This clonotype was picked up many times. The gene calls are TRBV7-9 and TRBJ2-5; D unresolved. CDR1 and CDR2 from the germline V gene are SEHNR and FQNEAQ (reference sequence). This CDR3 comprises 12 residues. Trimming removed 1 base at V and 5 bases at J, with 5 bases between. The DNA for the CDR3 is TGTGCCAGCAGCTTAGTGCGGGAGACCCAGTACTTC. It specifies CASSLVRETQYF.